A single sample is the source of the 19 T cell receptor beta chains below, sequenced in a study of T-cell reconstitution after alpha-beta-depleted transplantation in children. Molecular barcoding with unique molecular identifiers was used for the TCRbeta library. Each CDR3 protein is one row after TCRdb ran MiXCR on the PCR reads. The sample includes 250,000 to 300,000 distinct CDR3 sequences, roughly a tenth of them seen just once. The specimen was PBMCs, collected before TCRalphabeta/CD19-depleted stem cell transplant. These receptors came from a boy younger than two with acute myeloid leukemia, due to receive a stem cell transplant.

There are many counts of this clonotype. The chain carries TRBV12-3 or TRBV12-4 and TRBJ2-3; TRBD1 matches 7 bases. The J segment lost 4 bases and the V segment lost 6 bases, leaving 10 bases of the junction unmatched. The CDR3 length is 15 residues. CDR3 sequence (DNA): TGTGCCAGCAGCACCCCCGTAGACAGGGCAGATACGCAGTATTTT. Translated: CASSTPVDRADTQYF.

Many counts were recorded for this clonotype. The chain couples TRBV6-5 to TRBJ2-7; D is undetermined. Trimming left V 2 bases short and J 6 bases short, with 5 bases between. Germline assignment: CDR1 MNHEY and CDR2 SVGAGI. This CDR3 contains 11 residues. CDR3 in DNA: TGTGCCAGCAGTTACCGGTCCGAGCAGTACTTC. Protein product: CASSYRSEQYF.

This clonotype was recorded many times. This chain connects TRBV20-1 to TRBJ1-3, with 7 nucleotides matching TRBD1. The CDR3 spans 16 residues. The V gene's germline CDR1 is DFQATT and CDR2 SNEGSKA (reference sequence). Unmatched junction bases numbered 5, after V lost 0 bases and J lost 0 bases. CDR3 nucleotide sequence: TGCAGTGCTAGAGAACAGACAGGGTTCTCTGGAAACACCATATATTTT. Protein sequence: CSAREQTGFSGNTIYF.

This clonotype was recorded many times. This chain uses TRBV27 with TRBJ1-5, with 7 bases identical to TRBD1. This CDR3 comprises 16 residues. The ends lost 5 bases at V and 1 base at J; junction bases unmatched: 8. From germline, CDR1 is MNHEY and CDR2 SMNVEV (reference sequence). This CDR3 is CASSSLSRGSNQPQHF. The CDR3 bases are TGTGCCAGCAGTAGCCTCTCCAGGGGGAGCAATCAGCCCCAGCATTTT.

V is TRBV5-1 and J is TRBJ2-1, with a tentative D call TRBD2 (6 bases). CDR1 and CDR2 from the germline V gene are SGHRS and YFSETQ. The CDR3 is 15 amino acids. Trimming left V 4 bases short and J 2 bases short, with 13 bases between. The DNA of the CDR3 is TGCGCCAGCAGCATTAGCGGAATCACCTACAATGAGCAGTTCTTC. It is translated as CASSISGITYNEQFF.

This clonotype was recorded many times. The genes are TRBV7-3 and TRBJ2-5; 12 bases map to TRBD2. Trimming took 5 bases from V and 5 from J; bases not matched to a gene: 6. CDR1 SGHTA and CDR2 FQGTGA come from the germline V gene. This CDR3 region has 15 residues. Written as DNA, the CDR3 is TGTGCCAGCAGCCCTAGCGGGGGGGCGGGGGAGACCCAGTACTTC. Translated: CASSPSGGAGETQYF. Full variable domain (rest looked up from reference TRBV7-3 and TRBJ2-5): GAGVSQTPSNKVTEKGKYVELRCDPISGHTALYWYRQSLGQGPEFLIYFQGTGAADDSGLPNDRFFAVRPEGSVSTLKIQRTERGDSAVYLCASSPSGGAGETQYFGPGTRLLVL.

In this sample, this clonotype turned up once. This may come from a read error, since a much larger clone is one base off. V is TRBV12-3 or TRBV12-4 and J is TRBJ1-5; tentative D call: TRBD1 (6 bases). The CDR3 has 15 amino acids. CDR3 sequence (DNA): TGTGCCAGCAGTTTTACAGGGTCGGGCAAGCAGCCCCAGCATTTT. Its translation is CASSFTGSGKQPQHF.

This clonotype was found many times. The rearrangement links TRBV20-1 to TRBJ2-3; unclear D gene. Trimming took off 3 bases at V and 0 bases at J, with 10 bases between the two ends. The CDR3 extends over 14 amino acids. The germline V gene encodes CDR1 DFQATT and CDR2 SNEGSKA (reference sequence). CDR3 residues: CSASLAESTDTQYF. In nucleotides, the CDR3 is TGCAGTGCTAGTCTCGCCGAGAGCACAGATACGCAGTATTTT.

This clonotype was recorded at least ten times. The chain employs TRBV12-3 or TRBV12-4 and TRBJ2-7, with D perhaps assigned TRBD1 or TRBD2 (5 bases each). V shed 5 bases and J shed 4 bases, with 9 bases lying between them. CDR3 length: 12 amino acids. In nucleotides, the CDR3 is TGTGCCAGCAGTCCAGAGGGGTACGAGCAGTACTTC. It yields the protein CASSPEGYEQYF.

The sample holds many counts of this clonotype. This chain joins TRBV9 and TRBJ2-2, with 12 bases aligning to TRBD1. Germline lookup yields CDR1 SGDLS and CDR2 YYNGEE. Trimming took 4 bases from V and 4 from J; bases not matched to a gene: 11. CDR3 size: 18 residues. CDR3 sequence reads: CASSSRDRGRRSTGELFF. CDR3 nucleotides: TGTGCCAGCAGCAGCCGGGACAGGGGGCGCAGGAGCACCGGGGAGCTGTTTTTT.

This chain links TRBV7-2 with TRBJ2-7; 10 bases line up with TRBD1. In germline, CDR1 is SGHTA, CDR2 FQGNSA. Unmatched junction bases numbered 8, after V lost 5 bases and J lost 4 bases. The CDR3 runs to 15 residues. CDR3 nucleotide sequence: TGTGCCAGCAGCCCATCCGGGACAGGGGAATACGAGCAGTACTTC. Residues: CASSPSGTGEYEQYF.

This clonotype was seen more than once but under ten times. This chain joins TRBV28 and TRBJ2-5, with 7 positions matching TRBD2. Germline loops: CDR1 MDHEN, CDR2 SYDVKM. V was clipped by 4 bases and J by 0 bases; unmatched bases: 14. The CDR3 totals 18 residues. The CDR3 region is CASSSAGQGLTHQETQYF. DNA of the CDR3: TGTGCCAGCAGTTCCGCAGGGCAGGGACTAACCCACCAAGAGACCCAGTACTTC.

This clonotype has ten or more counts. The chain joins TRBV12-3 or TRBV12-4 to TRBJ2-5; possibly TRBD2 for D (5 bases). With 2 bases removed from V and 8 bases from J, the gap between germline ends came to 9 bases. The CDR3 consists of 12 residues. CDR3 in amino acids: CASSLTRGTQYF. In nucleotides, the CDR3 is TGTGCCAGCAGTTTAACCCGGGGAACCCAGTACTTC.

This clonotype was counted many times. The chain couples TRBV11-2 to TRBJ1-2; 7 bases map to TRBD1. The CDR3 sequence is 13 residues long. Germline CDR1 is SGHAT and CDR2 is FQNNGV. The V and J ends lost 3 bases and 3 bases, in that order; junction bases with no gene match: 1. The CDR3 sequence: CASSLGQYYGYTF. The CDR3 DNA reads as TGTGCCAGCAGCTTGGGACAGTACTATGGCTACACCTTC.

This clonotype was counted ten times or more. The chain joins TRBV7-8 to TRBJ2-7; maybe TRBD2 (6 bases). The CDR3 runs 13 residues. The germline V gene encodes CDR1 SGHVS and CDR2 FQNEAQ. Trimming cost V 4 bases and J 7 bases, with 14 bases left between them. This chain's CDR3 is CASSSRGLGEQYF. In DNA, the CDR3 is TGTGCCAGCAGCTCCCGGGGGTTGGGGGAGCAGTACTTC.

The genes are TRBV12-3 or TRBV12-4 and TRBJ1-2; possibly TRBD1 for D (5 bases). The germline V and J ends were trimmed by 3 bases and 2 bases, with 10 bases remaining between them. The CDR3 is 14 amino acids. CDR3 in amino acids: CASSFRVANYGYTF. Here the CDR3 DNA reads TGTGCCAGCAGTTTCAGGGTTGCGAACTATGGCTACACCTTC.

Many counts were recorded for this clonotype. The CDR3 loop reads CASSERQSTDTQYF. The CDR3 bases are TGTGCCAGCAGTGAGAGGCAGAGCACAGATACGCAGTATTTT. This chain joins TRBV2 and TRBJ2-3; D remains unclear. CDR3 length: 14 residues. Trimming took off 3 bases at V and 0 bases at J, with 7 bases between the two ends. Germline V lookup: CDR1 SNHLY, CDR2 FYNNEI.

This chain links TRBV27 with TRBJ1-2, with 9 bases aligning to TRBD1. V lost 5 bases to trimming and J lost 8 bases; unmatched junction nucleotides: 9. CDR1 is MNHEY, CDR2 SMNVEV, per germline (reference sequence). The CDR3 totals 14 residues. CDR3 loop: CASSTGGVGTGYTF. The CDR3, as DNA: TGTGCCAGCAGTACAGGGGGCGTTGGAACGGGCTACACCTTC.

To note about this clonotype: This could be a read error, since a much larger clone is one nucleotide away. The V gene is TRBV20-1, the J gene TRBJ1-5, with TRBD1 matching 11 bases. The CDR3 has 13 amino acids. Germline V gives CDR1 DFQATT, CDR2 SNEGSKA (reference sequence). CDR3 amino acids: CSPRTGGFQPQHF. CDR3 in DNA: TGCAGTCCTAGGACAGGGGGCTTTCAGCCCCAGCATTTT.